This entry lists 22 T cell receptor beta chains sequenced from one sample in a study of PD-L1 blockade in urothelial cancer. Data came from immunoSEQ multiplex PCR; TCRdb stores just in-frame clones and leaves some out. Here the sample spans around 43,000 clones, around nine tenths being singletons. Described time point: pretreatment peripheral blood. Here the sequenced sample was PBMCs, taken around atezolizumab (anti-PD-L1) treatment. The receptor set was obtained from a donor at least 40 years old with urothelial cancer.

This rearrangement joins TRBV30 to TRBJ1-4, with 7 bases identical to TRBD1. CDR3 length equals 15 residues. J was trimmed by 0 bases and V by 1 base; bases with no gene match: 2. Germline CDR1 is GTSNPN and CDR2 is SVGIG (reference sequence). CDR3 loop: CAWSATGATNEKLFF. DNA for the CDR3: TGTGCCTGGAGTGCCACAGGGGCAACTAATGAAAAACTGTTTTTT.

With regard to this clone: Other DNA sequences in this sample translate to the same CDR3. The chain recombines TRBV5-1 with TRBJ1-5; D remains unclear. This CDR3 is built from 15 residues. From germline, CDR1 is SGHRS and CDR2 YFSETQ. Trimming shortened V by 0 bases and J by 2 bases, and 9 bases separated the two germline ends. CDR3 DNA: TGCGCCAGCAGCTTGGGAGGGATTGGCAATCAGCCCCAGCATTTT. Amino acid sequence: CASSLGGIGNQPQHF.

The gene calls are TRBV9 and TRBJ2-4; 8 nucleotides match TRBD1. V was clipped by 4 bases and J by 7 bases; unmatched bases: 7. Germline loops: CDR1 SGDLS, CDR2 YYNGEE. This CDR3 contains 14 residues. In DNA form, the CDR3 reads TGTGCCAGCAGCTACGGACAGGGAGGCAACATTCAGTACTTC. Its protein product is CASSYGQGGNIQYF.

The chain has TRBV5-1 and TRBJ2-7; 8 bases fit TRBD2. Per germline, CDR1 SGHRS and CDR2 YFSETQ. The length of the CDR3 is 16 residues. The trim removed 4 bases at V and 3 bases at J, leaving 12 bases unmatched. Here the CDR3 DNA reads TGCGCCAGCAGCCCCGCGTGGGCGGGAGGTGGCTACGAGCAGTACTTC. This translates into CASSPAWAGGGYEQYF.

CDR3 DNA sequence: TGTGCCTGGAGTGGCCCGAACAGGGAAACAAACACCGGGGAGCTGTTTTTT. Its protein product is CAWSGPNRETNTGELFF. The V gene is TRBV30, the J gene TRBJ2-2, with D tentatively TRBD1 (6 bases). There are 17 residues in the CDR3. V was shortened by 1 base and J by 2 bases, with 17 bases between the two germline ends. Per germline, CDR1 GTSNPN and CDR2 SVGIG (reference sequence).

The chain employs TRBV7-6 and TRBJ2-7; D may be TRBD2 (5 bases). The CDR3 loop spans 14 amino acids. Trimming removed 5 bases at V and 2 bases at J, with 13 bases between. From germline, CDR1 is SGHVS and CDR2 FNYEAQ. CDR3 residues: CASSHRGYPYEQYF. CDR3 DNA: TGTGCCAGCAGCCACCGGGGTTATCCCTACGAGCAGTACTTC.

This rearrangement joins TRBV28 to TRBJ1-2; D may be TRBD1 (6 bases). Germline lookup yields CDR1 MDHEN and CDR2 SYDVKM. V was clipped by 2 bases and J by 8 bases, with 9 bases between them. The CDR3 contains 12 residues. The CDR3 spells CASSLRGFGYTF. The CDR3 DNA follows: TGTGCCAGCAGTTTAAGGGGGTTCGGCTACACCTTC.

CDR3 protein: CASSPRGHEQYF. The CDR3 DNA reads TGTGCCAGCAGTCCCCGCGGCCACGAGCAGTACTTC. V gene TRBV28 combines with J gene TRBJ2-7; D is unresolved. This CDR3 comprises 12 residues. The V gene lost 5 bases and the J gene lost 5 bases, with 10 bases spanning the gap. Per germline, CDR1 MDHEN and CDR2 SYDVKM.

This chain connects TRBV6-6 to TRBJ2-1, with TRBD2 identical over 14 bases. This CDR3 is built from 16 residues. Germline V CDR1 and CDR2: MNHNY, SVGAGI (reference sequence). Trimming removed 4 bases from V and 9 bases from J; junction bases left unmatched: 8. DNA of the CDR3: TGTGCCAGCAGTTTAGCCGGGACTAGCGGGAGCGTTGAGCAGTTCTTC. It yields the protein CASSLAGTSGSVEQFF.

CDR3 DNA sequence: TGTGCCAGCAGTTACCGCAGGGACTCAGGCAACGAGCAGTACTTC. Translating gives CASSYRRDSGNEQYF. The rearrangement uses TRBV6-6 and TRBJ2-7, with a weak D call TRBD2 (6 bases). This CDR3 has 15 amino acids. Trimming cost V 2 bases and J 5 bases, with 16 bases left between them. Germline loops: CDR1 MNHNY, CDR2 SVGAGI (reference sequence).

The rearrangement links TRBV10-3 to TRBJ1-2, with a possible D match to TRBD1 (5 bases). This CDR3 contains 13 residues. Germline V gene lookup returns CDR1 ENHRY and CDR2 SYGVKD. The germline V and J ends were trimmed by 4 bases and 4 bases, with 10 bases remaining between them. The CDR3 here is CAISGRQSYGYTF. CDR3 nucleotide sequence: TGTGCCATCAGTGGGAGACAGTCCTATGGCTACACCTTC.

This chain links TRBV6-1 with TRBJ2-1, with a possible D match to TRBD1 (6 bases). The CDR3 has 13 residues. Germline lookup yields CDR1 MNHNS and CDR2 SASEGT. V was pared by 6 bases and J by 5 bases, with 11 bases between. The CDR3 loop is CASRPGQNNEQFF. The CDR3 DNA reads TGTGCCAGCAGGCCCGGACAGAACAATGAGCAGTTCTTC.

The V gene is TRBV4-1, the J gene TRBJ2-5; D is perhaps TRBD2 (5 bases). The DNA end favors TRBJ2-7, so the J call may be wrong. In germline, CDR1 is MGHRA, CDR2 YSYEKL. The CDR3 has 13 amino acids. This chain's CDR3 is CASSSYRDYEQYF. In DNA form, the CDR3 reads TGCGCCAGCAGCTCATACCGGGACTACGAGCAGTACTTC.

This clone was counted a single time. This sequence joins TRBV5-4 and TRBJ2-5; perhaps TRBD1 as D (5 bases). The CDR3 length is 15 residues. Germline V gene lookup returns CDR1 SGHNT and CDR2 YYREEE (reference sequence). Trimming removed 2 bases at V and 3 bases at J, with 14 bases between. This CDR3 reads CASSLWSQGKETQYF. CDR3 nucleotides: TGTGCCAGCAGCTTATGGAGTCAGGGAAAAGAGACCCAGTACTTC.

V and J are TRBV9 and TRBJ2-1; no firm D call. CDR1 SGDLS and CDR2 YYNGEE come from the germline V gene. CDR3 length equals 11 residues. Trimming cost V 4 bases and J 10 bases, with 9 bases left between them. The CDR3 reads CASSKPGEQFF. The CDR3 DNA sequence: TGTGCCAGCAGCAAACCCGGGGAGCAGTTCTTC.

The V and J genes are TRBV19 and TRBJ1-5, with 8 bases that match TRBD1. Trimming at V came to 4 bases and at J to 5 bases, leaving 7 bases not matched to a gene. Looked up from germline, CDR1 is LNHDA and CDR2 is SQIVND (reference sequence). The CDR3 is made up of 15 amino acids. CDR3 amino acids: CASSTHTGGDQPQHF. For the CDR3, the DNA is TGTGCCAGTAGTACACATACAGGGGGGGATCAGCCCCAGCATTTT.

The chain employs TRBV2 and TRBJ1-5; 8 nucleotides align to TRBD1. The CDR3 loop spans 12 amino acids. CDR1 is SNHLY, CDR2 FYNNEI, per germline. Losses at the gene ends were 10 bases for V and 11 bases for J; bases not matched to a gene: 10. DNA for the CDR3: TGTGCCACCGGACAGGGTGGTAGGTCCCAGCATTTT. Protein product: CATGQGGRSQHF. Complete variable domain (other parts from reference TRBV2 and TRBJ1-5): EPEVTQTPSHQVTQMGQEVILRCVPISNHLYFYWYRQILGQKVEFLVSFYNNEISEKSEIFDDQFSVERPDGSNFTLKIRSTKLEDSAMYFCATGQGGRSQHFGDGTRLSIL.

This chain connects TRBV25-1 to TRBJ2-5, with D tentatively TRBD2 (7 bases). In germline, CDR1 is MGHDK, CDR2 SYGVNS. This CDR3 has 14 residues. V was shortened by 4 bases and J by 4 bases, with 13 bases between the two germline ends. The CDR3 protein is CASSGGGVAETQYF. The CDR3 DNA sequence: TGTGCCAGCAGTGGGGGGGGCGTGGCAGAGACCCAGTACTTC.

V usage is TRBV4-3 and J usage is TRBJ2-3, with TRBD2 matching over 8 bases. In germline, CDR1 is LGHNA, CDR2 YSLEER. Trimming at V came to 3 bases and at J to 4 bases, leaving 6 bases not matched to a gene. The CDR3 runs 15 residues. CDR3 coding DNA: TGCGCCAGCAGCCAGGGAGCGGGAGTCCCAGATACGCAGTATTTT. Its protein product is CASSQGAGVPDTQYF.

This clone was seen just once. The chain couples TRBV9 to TRBJ2-7, with 12 bases identical to TRBD2. CDR1 is SGDLS and CDR2 is YYNGEE in the germline V gene. The CDR3 has 16 residues. Unmatched junction bases numbered 12, after V lost 4 bases and J lost 7 bases. The CDR3 loop reads CASSPRGLAGGVEQYF. Here the CDR3 DNA reads TGTGCCAGCAGCCCCCGAGGGCTAGCGGGAGGGGTAGAGCAGTACTTC.

The chain uses TRBV27 and TRBJ2-3; 13 bases are shared with TRBD2. The CDR3 loop spans 16 amino acids. Losses at the gene ends were 5 bases for V and 4 bases for J; bases not matched to a gene: 6. Germline V CDR1 and CDR2: MNHEY, SMNVEV (reference sequence). CDR3 residues: CASSPPGLAGADTQYF. The CDR3 DNA is TGTGCCAGCAGTCCCCCCGGACTAGCGGGAGCAGATACGCAGTATTTT.

This sequence joins TRBV7-9 and TRBJ1-4; 8 bases line up with TRBD1. The J segment lost 14 bases and the V segment lost 5 bases, leaving 10 bases of the junction unmatched. This CDR3 is built from 13 residues. Looked up from germline, CDR1 is SEHNR and CDR2 is FQNEAQ (reference sequence). The DNA for the CDR3 is TGTGCCAGCAGCCCACCGGGACAGGTTATGCTGTTTTTT. Protein product: CASSPPGQVMLFF.